The 21 T cell receptor beta chains reported below all come from one sample, sequenced in a study of CD8 T cells in ankylosing spondylitis. Notes on the study in general: Seemingly characteristic of ankylosing spondylitis blood was a TCR beta motif consisting of under ten highly homologous variants.

From the 5' RACE reads, TCRdb called clonotypes with MiXCR, one entry per CDR3 protein. This table has around 770,000 distinct CDR3 sequences, roughly 19% appearing once. Their antigen targets remain unknown. Sequencing input: blood, either unsorted or a sorted T cell fraction (not recorded which). The receptors come from a male donor with ankylosing spondylitis.

This CDR3 reads CASSVRPSTGELFF. The CDR3 DNA reads TGTGCCAGCAGCGTAAGGCCAAGCACCGGGGAGCTGTTTTTT. V is TRBV9 and J is TRBJ2-2; D remains unclear. Germline assignment: CDR1 SGDLS and CDR2 YYNGEE. Trimming took 1 base from V and 4 from J, leaving 8 bases between them. The CDR3 extends over 14 amino acids.

This clonotype turned up a few times. The chain has TRBV27 and TRBJ2-7, with TRBD1 identical over 10 bases. The CDR3 is 15 amino acids. Germline assignment: CDR1 MNHEY and CDR2 SMNVEV (reference sequence). V lost 5 bases, J lost 4 bases, and 8 bases stayed unmatched. The CDR3: CASSPRPGQGYEQYF. The CDR3 DNA is TGTGCCAGCAGTCCTCGACCGGGACAGGGGTACGAGCAGTACTTC.

The chain carries TRBV5-1 and TRBJ2-3; D is uncertain. V was cut by 2 bases and J by 6 bases, with 19 bases left in between. CDR3 length equals 16 residues. Germline CDR1 reads SGHRS; CDR2 reads YFSETQ. The CDR3 sequence: CASSFLARSGVDTQYF. CDR3 DNA: TGCGCCAGCAGCTTTTTGGCAAGGTCTGGGGTGGATACGCAGTATTTT.

This clonotype was found many times. The V and J genes are TRBV3-1 and TRBJ1-6; the match to TRBD1 covers 10 bases. The CDR3 consists of 15 residues. Trimming took 1 base from V and 14 from J; bases not matched to a gene: 8. Germline assignment: CDR1 LGHDT and CDR2 YNNKEL (reference sequence). The CDR3 region has the DNA TGTGCCAGCAGCCAAGTTGGACAGGGGGTTAATTCCCTCCACTTT. Translating gives CASSQVGQGVNSLHF.

There are a few counts of this clonotype. The CDR3 reads CASSSLRGTQYF. CDR3 in DNA: TGTGCCAGCAGTTCCCTCAGGGGTACGCAGTATTTT. The chain links TRBV27 to TRBJ2-3, with TRBD1 as a possible D gene (6 bases). The CDR3 consists of 12 residues. The germline gives CDR1 MNHEY, CDR2 SMNVEV (reference sequence). Trimming shortened V by 4 bases and J by 8 bases, and 10 bases separated the two germline ends.

This clonotype was counted at least ten times. The V and J genes are TRBV2 and TRBJ1-5; D is uncertain. The ends were cut back, 3 bases at V and 7 bases at J, with 7 bases in the middle. Germline V gene sequence: CDR1 SNHLY, CDR2 FYNNEI. This CDR3 is built from 12 residues. The CDR3 here is CASSEVYQPQHF. CDR3 nucleotides: TGTGCCAGCAGTGAGGTATACCAGCCCCAGCATTTT.

This chain joins TRBV20-1 and TRBJ2-1; 11 bases are a match to TRBD2. The junction had 9 bases not matched to a gene; V was cut back by 3 bases and J by 5 bases. This CDR3 is 16 amino acids long. Germline V lookup: CDR1 DFQATT, CDR2 SNEGSKA (reference sequence). As DNA, the CDR3 is TGCAGTGCTAGTTGGGGTAGCGGGAGGGGCAACAATGAGCAGTTCTTC. Its translation is CSASWGSGRGNNEQFF.

The V gene is TRBV5-6, the J gene TRBJ2-4; D uncertain. CDR3 size: 12 residues. The V gene's germline CDR1 is SGHDT and CDR2 YYEEEE. Trimming pared 4 bases from V and 5 bases from J, leaving 7 bases between. This CDR3 is CASSRVQNIQYF. The DNA for the CDR3 is TGTGCCAGCAGCCGAGTACAAAACATTCAGTACTTC.

This clonotype was observed many times. The V and J genes are TRBV7-2 and TRBJ1-4, with D possibly being TRBD1 (5 bases). V was trimmed by 6 bases and J by 12 bases, leaving 11 bases between them. This CDR3 region has 11 residues. CDR1 and CDR2 (germline): SGHTA, FQGNSA. The CDR3 here is CASSPGSELFF. DNA of the CDR3: TGTGCCAGCAGTCCAGGGTCGGAACTGTTTTTT.

The gene calls are TRBV10-3 and TRBJ2-1, with D possibly being TRBD2 (6 bases). This CDR3 is built from 15 residues. The V end was cut by 0 bases, the J end by 5 bases, with 11 bases between. Germline CDR1 and CDR2: ENHRY and SYGVKD. Here the CDR3 DNA reads TGTGCCATCAGTGAGTCGGGACTGACGGACAATGAGCAGTTCTTC. This sequence encodes CAISESGLTDNEQFF.

The chain carries TRBV18 and TRBJ2-1; unclear D gene. The germline V gene has CDR1 KGHSH and CDR2 LQKENI. The CDR3 has 14 amino acids. V dropped 1 base and J dropped 8 bases, with 12 bases sitting between them. CDR3 in DNA: TGTGCCAGCTCACCACAGTCTGCTACGGATGAGCAGTTCTTC. The encoded protein is CASSPQSATDEQFF.

This clonotype was seen a few times. This sequence joins TRBV28 and TRBJ1-2, with D unresolved. This CDR3 spans 16 amino acids. The V gene's germline CDR1 is MDHEN and CDR2 SYDVKM. V gave up 5 bases and J gave up 7 bases, with 23 bases separating them. CDR3 nucleotide sequence: TGTGCCAGCAGTCTTCCGGCCCTCACAGTGATGGTTGGCTACACCTTC. Translation gives CASSLPALTVMVGYTF.

The genes are TRBV9 and TRBJ2-2, with D unresolved. Germline lookup yields CDR1 SGDLS and CDR2 YYNGEE. Trimming shortened V by 4 bases and J by 1 base, and 11 bases separated the two germline ends. This CDR3 is 15 amino acids long. The CDR3 loop reads CASSLWTVNTGELFF. The CDR3 DNA reads as TGTGCCAGCAGCTTATGGACGGTGAACACCGGGGAGCTGTTTTTT. Combining the CDR3 with reference TRBV9 and TRBJ2-2 gives the whole variable domain DSGVTQTPKHLITATGQRVTLRCSPRSGDLSVYWYQQSLDQGLQFLIQYYNGEERAKGNILERFSAQQFPDLHSELNLSSLELGDSALYFCASSLWTVNTGELFFGEGSRLTVL.

This clonotype has just a few counts. The V gene is TRBV5-1, the J gene TRBJ2-7; TRBD1 agrees at 7 bases. The V and J ends lost 1 base and 3 bases, in that order; junction bases with no gene match: 4. The CDR3 has 14 amino acids. CDR1 is SGHRS, CDR2 YFSETQ, per germline. The CDR3 DNA sequence: TGCGCCAGCAGCTTGTGGCAGGGGGACTACGAGCAGTACTTC. It codes for CASSLWQGDYEQYF.

This clonotype appeared a single time. The rearrangement uses TRBV27 and TRBJ1-2, with D maybe TRBD1 (6 bases). Germline lookup yields CDR1 MNHEY and CDR2 SMNVEV (reference sequence). The V end lost 5 bases, the J end lost 4 bases, and 17 bases lay between the germline ends. The CDR3 covers 15 residues. The CDR3 is CASSQGQSPIYGYTF. The CDR3 region has the DNA TGTGCCAGCAGTCAAGGACAGAGTCCTATCTATGGCTACACCTTC.

This clonotype was seen only a few times. CDR3 amino acids: CASSSATSSREQFF. Written as DNA, the CDR3 is TGCGCCAGCAGCTCGGCAACTAGCTCTCGGGAGCAGTTCTTC. The chain carries TRBV5-1 and TRBJ2-1, with a possible D match to TRBD2 (6 bases). V lost 3 bases and J 10 bases, leaving 17 bases between the germline ends. CDR1 is SGHRS and CDR2 is YFSETQ in the germline V gene. CDR3 length: 14 residues.

This sequence joins TRBV29-1 and TRBJ1-2; D gene ambiguous. The germline V and J ends were trimmed by 6 bases and 5 bases, with 10 bases remaining between them. Per the germline V gene, CDR1 is SQVTM and CDR2 is ANQGSEA. The CDR3 covers 11 residues. CDR3 bases: TGCAGCGTGGAGGCCCTTTATGGCTACACCTTC. Translation gives CSVEALYGYTF. Full variable domain (remainder filled in from reference TRBV29-1 and TRBJ1-2): SAVISQKPSRDICQRGTSLTIQCQVDSQVTMMFWYRQQPGQSLTLIATANQGSEATYESGFVIDKFPISRPNLTFSTLTVSNMSPEDSSIYLCSVEALYGYTFGSGTRLTVV.

This clonotype was found a few times. This chain connects TRBV11-1 to TRBJ2-7; 7 bases map to TRBD1. The CDR3 sequence is 13 residues long. The V gene's germline CDR1 is SGHAT and CDR2 FQDESV (reference sequence). J gave up 2 bases and V 6 bases, and 4 bases lay outside the gene matches. CDR3 region: CASRPGTAYEQYF. Written as DNA, the CDR3 is TGTGCCAGCAGACCCGGGACAGCCTACGAGCAGTACTTC.

The V gene is TRBV10-1, the J gene TRBJ2-3; TRBD2 aligns across 7 bases. Germline CDR1 and CDR2: WNHNN and SYGVQD (reference sequence). J was trimmed by 1 base and V by 6 bases; bases with no gene match: 7. The CDR3 covers 15 residues. For the CDR3, the DNA is TGCGCCAGCAGCACTACTAGCGTCGGCACAGATACGCAGTATTTT. Its protein is CASSTTSVGTDTQYF.

This clonotype has a handful of counts. The chain combines TRBV12-3 or TRBV12-4 with TRBJ2-2; the D gene is possibly TRBD2 (7 bases). This CDR3 spans 14 amino acids. V was clipped by 5 bases and J by 6 bases, with 13 bases between them. The CDR3 DNA sequence: TGTGCCAGCAGTAACCCCGGGGGGCCCGGGGAGCTGTTTTTT. It translates to CASSNPGGPGELFF.

V gene TRBV6-5 combines with J gene TRBJ2-1; D may correspond to TRBD1 or TRBD2 (5 bases each). From germline, CDR1 is MNHEY and CDR2 SVGAGI. The V end lost 0 bases, the J end lost 5 bases, and 14 bases lay between the germline ends. This CDR3 comprises 16 residues. The CDR3 nucleotides are TGTGCCAGCAGTTACTCATTAGGGACCTACAACAATGAGCAGTTCTTC. It specifies CASSYSLGTYNNEQFF.